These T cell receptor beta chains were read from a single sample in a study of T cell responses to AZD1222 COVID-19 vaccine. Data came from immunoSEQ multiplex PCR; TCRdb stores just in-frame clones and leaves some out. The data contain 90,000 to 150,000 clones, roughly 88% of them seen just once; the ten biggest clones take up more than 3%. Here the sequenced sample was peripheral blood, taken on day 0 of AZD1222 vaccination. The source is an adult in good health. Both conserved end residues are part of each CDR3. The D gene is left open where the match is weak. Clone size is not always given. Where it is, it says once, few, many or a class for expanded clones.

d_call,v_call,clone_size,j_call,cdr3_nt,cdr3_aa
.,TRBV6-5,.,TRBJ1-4,TGTGCCAGCAGATCTCCGGGGGAAAAACTGTTTTTT,CASRSPGEKLFF
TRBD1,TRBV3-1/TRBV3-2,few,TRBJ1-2,TGTGCCAGCAGCCAAGATTGGCAGGGGGAAGATGGCTACACCTTC,CASSQDWQGEDGYTF
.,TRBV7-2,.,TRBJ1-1,TGTGCCAGCAGCCTCAGCGTGAACACTGAAGCTTTCTTT,CASSLSVNTEAFF
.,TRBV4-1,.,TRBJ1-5,TGCGCCAGCAGCCAAGTTGGGGGCAATCAGCCCCAGCATTTT,CASSQVGGNQPQHF
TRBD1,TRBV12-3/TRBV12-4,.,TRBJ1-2,TGTGCCAGCAGTGGACAGGGACTCTATGGCTACACCTTC,CASSGQGLYGYTF
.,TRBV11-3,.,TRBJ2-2,TGTGCCAGCAGCTTAGAGGGGGCCGGAACATACACCGGGGAGCTGTTTTTT,CASSLEGAGTYTGELFF
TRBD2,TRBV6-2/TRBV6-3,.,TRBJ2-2,TGTGCCAGCAGTGGACTAGCGGGCCCCACCGGGGAGCTGTTTTTT,CASSGLAGPTGELFF
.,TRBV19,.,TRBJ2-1,TGTGCCAGTATCGGATCGGACCAACGAGGGAATGAGCAGTTCTTC,CASIGSDQRGNEQFF
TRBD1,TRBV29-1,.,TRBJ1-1,TGCAGCGGGACAGGGGGGGTGACTGAAGCTTTCTTT,CSGTGGVTEAFF
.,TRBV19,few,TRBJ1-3,TGTGCCAGTAGTACCGGGGGAAACACCATATATTTT,CASSTGGNTIYF
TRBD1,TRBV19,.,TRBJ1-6,TGTGCCAGTAAAGGGGGCCTTAGGTCACCCCTCCACTTT,CASKGGLRSPLHF
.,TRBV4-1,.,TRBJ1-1,TGCGCCAGCAGCCTGGAAGGGGTGAGAGCTGAAGCTTTCTTT,CASSLEGVRAEAFF
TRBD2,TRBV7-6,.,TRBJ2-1,TGTGCCAGCAGCTTAGAAGCGGGGGGCTCAAGCTCCTACAATGAGCAGTTCTTC,CASSLEAGGSSSYNEQFF
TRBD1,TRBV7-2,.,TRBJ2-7,TGTGCCAGCAGCCGGACAGGGGCGGGCTACGAGCAGTACTTC,CASSRTGAGYEQYF
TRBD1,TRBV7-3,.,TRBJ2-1,TGTGCCAGCAGCTTACAGGACAGGGGGACCTACAATGAGCAGTTCTTC,CASSLQDRGTYNEQFF
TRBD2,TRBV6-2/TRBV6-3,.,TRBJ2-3,TGTGCCAGCAGTCTAGCGGGGTCTAGCACAGATACGCAGTATTTT,CASSLAGSSTDTQYF
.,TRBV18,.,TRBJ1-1,TGTGCCAGCTCACCAGGGGCTATGAACACTGAAGCTTTCTTT,CASSPGAMNTEAFF
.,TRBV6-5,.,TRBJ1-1,TGTGCCAGCAAGAGGCAGACGAACACTGAAGCTTTCTTT,CASKRQTNTEAFF